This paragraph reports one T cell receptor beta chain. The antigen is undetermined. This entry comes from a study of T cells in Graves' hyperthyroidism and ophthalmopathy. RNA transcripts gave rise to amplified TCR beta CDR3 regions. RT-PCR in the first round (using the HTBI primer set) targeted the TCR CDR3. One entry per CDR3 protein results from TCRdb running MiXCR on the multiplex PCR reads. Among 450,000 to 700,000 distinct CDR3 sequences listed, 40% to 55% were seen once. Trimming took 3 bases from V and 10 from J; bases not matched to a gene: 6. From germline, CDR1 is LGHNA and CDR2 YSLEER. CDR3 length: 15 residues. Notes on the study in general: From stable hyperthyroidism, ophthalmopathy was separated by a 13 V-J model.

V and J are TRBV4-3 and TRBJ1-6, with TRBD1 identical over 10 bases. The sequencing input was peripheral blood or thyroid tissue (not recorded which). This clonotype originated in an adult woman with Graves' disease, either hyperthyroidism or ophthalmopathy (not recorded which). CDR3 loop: CASSHVGQGVSPLHF. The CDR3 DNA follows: TGCGCCAGCAGCCATGTTGGACAGGGGGTCTCACCCCTCCACTTT.